Listed below are T cell receptor beta chains from one sample, sequenced in a study of beta chain features in type 1 diabetes. Data came from immunoSEQ multiplex PCR; TCRdb stores just in-frame clones and leaves some out. The repertoire holds 360,000 or so clones, with around 20% as singletons. Sequencing was performed on naive CD4+ T cells from blood. The receptor source for this set is a woman between 18 and 29 years old in good health. Each CDR3 is given with its conserved first and last residue. A D gene is named only where the DNA matches it firmly. Clone size is shown for a subset of rows, as once, few, many or a class of expanded clone.

abundance | d_gene | j_gene | v_gene | CDR3nt | CDR3aa
. | . | TRBJ2-2 | TRBV5-6 | TGTGCCAGCAGCTTGGAGATAGGGGGCACCGGGGAGCTGTTTTTT | CASSLEIGGTGELFF
few | TRBD2 | TRBJ2-3 | TRBV5-6 | TGTGCCAGCAGCATTAGCGGGGGGGCCACAGATACGCAGTATTTT | CASSISGGATDTQYF
. | . | TRBJ1-1 | TRBV5-4 | TGTGCCAGCAGCTCTGACAGGCTCGGTGTTCAAGCTTTCTTT | CASSSDRLGVQAFF
. | . | TRBJ2-6 | TRBV5-1 | TGCGCCAGCAGCTTGGGCCACTCCTCTGGGGCCAACGTCCTGACTTTC | CASSLGHSSGANVLTF
few | . | TRBJ1-2 | TRBV13 | TGTGCCAGCAGCTTAGTGGTCGGCGGGTACTATGGCTACACCTTC | CASSLVVGGYYGYTF
. | TRBD1 | TRBJ2-7 | TRBV6-1 | TGTGCCAGCAGTGTACAGGGGTCCTACGAGCAGTACTTC | CASSVQGSYEQYF
. | . | TRBJ2-7 | TRBV11-2 | TGTGCCAGCAGCAATTTAGTTTCACACGAGCAGTACTTC | CASSNLVSHEQYF
. | . | TRBJ1-5 | TRBV19 | TGTGCCAGTAGTCGTTCGGGGGGGCCCCAGCATTTT | CASSRSGGPQHF
few | . | TRBJ2-5 | TRBV10-3 | TGTGCCATCAGCTCAGGGGAGACCCAGTACTTC | CAISSGETQYF
few | TRBD1 | TRBJ1-2 | TRBV6-5 | TGTGCCAGCAGTTACCAGGGGGCGAGGGGCTACACCTTC | CASSYQGARGYTF
. | . | TRBJ1-1 | TRBV10-1 | TGCGCCAGCAGCGCGCAAATCAACACTGAAGCTTTCTTT | CASSAQINTEAFF
. | . | TRBJ2-3 | TRBV7-8 | TGTGCCAGCAGCTTAGTTCGCGAGGTAGATACGCAGTATTTT | CASSLVREVDTQYF
. | . | TRBJ2-5 | TRBV20-1 | TGCAGTGCTAGAGTTCGAGAGACCCAGTACTTC | CSARVRETQYF
. | TRBD1 | TRBJ1-1 | TRBV29-1 | TGCAGCGTTGTAAAACGGGACAGGGGCTGGGACACTGAAGCTTTCTTT | CSVVKRDRGWDTEAFF
few | . | TRBJ1-1 | TRBV5-1 | TGCGCCAGCAGCTTGGCCCTGGAGGTCACTGAAGCTTTCTTT | CASSLALEVTEAFF
. | . | TRBJ1-3 | TRBV19 | TGTGCCAGTACCCGGAGGGGTCCCGGAAACACCATATATTTT | CASTRRGPGNTIYF
. | TRBD1 | TRBJ2-7 | TRBV14 | TGTGCCAGCAGCCGACAGGGGGCCAACGAGCAGTACTTC | CASSRQGANEQYF
. | TRBD1 | TRBJ2-7 | TRBV29-1 | TGCAGCGTTATTCGGGACAGGTCCCACGAGCAGTACTTC | CSVIRDRSHEQYF
few | TRBD2 | TRBJ2-1 | TRBV11-2 | TGTGCCAGCAGAAGGGTAGCGGGAGGGGCCAATGAGCAGTTCTTC | CASRRVAGGANEQFF
. | . | TRBJ2-1 | TRBV9 | TGTGCCAGCACTCCTAGAGGGAGCGGTGCAGGTGAGCAGTTCTTC | CASTPRGSGAGEQFF
. | TRBD2 | TRBJ2-3 | TRBV2 | TGTGCCAGCAATCGACTAGCGGGAATCGATACGCAGTATTTT | CASNRLAGIDTQYF
few | TRBD1 | TRBJ1-5 | TRBV2 | TGTGCCAGCAGCGGGACAGGGGAGCAGCCCCAGCATTTT | CASSGTGEQPQHF
. | . | TRBJ2-2 | TRBV5-1 | TGCGCCAGCAGCGAAACGAGGTTCGACGGGGAGCTGTTTTTT | CASSETRFDGELFF
few | TRBD2 | TRBJ2-1 | TRBV9 | TGTGCCAGCAGCGTAGTGGCGGCGGGAGGGCCTACCTACAATGAGCAGTTCTTC | CASSVVAAGGPTYNEQFF
. | TRBD2 | TRBJ2-1 | TRBV4-3 | TGCGCCAGCAGCCGGACAACTAGCGGGAGTTACAATGAGCAGTTCTTC | CASSRTTSGSYNEQFF
few | TRBD1 | TRBJ1-1 | TRBV9 | TGTGCCAGCAGCGGCGACAGGGGGAAAACTGAAGCTTTCTTT | CASSGDRGKTEAFF